This T cell receptor (beta chain) was sequenced during a study of human T cells and chemical hapten exposure (dated by TCRdb to 2020 to 2023). For the wider study: For sensitization, 2% DPC in acetone was applied to a 2 cm by 2 cm area of upper inner arm skin. Throughout the roughly 26-week study period, patients were also given weekly therapeutic DPC doses on the scalp. Patch tests used Finn chambers with 0.01% DPC on the upper back, scored after 6 days by International Contact Dermatitis Research Group standards. Most of the patients in the cohort were female, and the cohort covered alopecia areata with under or over 50% scalp involvement, alopecia totalis and alopecia universalis. Libraries were pooled for sequencing, and per-sample TCR yields varied mainly because of small differences in library volumes within the pool. The study tracked peripheral blood TCR repertoire changes in vivo during primary and secondary sensitization to the hapten diphenylcyclopropenone (DPC) in alopecia patients. Blood was sampled from patients pre-sensitization (week 0) and at 2, 6 and about 24 weeks after DPC sensitization. About 28 alopecia patients gave blood for TCR sequencing at one to four time points (pre-sensitization, 2, 6 and 24 weeks). General conclusions and limits of the study: A positive correlation was found between the number of PT1 expanded TCRs and patch test score, with significance reached at thresholds 8, 16 and 32 but not 4. Significantly more large CDR3 similarity clusters were formed by expanded TCRs than by pre-sensitization or healthy control sets, consistent with antigen-driven responses. All patients had alopecia, a presumed autoimmune disease, so their immune response might differ from that of healthy individuals. DPC sensitization did not change how many TCRs were above 1 in 1000 frequency, and no evidence was found of alterations in global repertoire structure. Repeated subsampling changed both the strength of the expansion versus patch-test correlation and the threshold at which that correlation became significant.

This clonotype was seen at least ten times. The antigen it recognizes is unknown. The record has no base qualities; no much larger clone is one base away. The time point label for this specimen denotes: patch test 1, 2 weeks after DPC sensitization. The treatment or condition label here, explained by the study, means: therapeutic diphenylcyclopropenone sensitization with weekly scalp DPC. At each patch-test visit, blood was drawn before the patch test was applied. To be eligible, patients had to be aged 18 to 70, diagnosed with alopecia and judged suitable for DPC therapy, while pregnant patients were excluded. Unfractionated whole blood was collected in Tempus Blood RNA tubes, and total RNA was extracted from that blood. The CDR3 contains 15 residues, cysteine and phenylalanine counted. The DNA shown is the 45-base CDR3, in frame from base 1. Trimming takes 1 base off V and 9 bases off J; junction bases not matched to a gene: 10. The germline V gene encodes CDR1 MNHEY and CDR2 SVGAGI.

Library construction relied on RACE. TCRdb names NextSeq 500 as the instrument used. During library preparation, unique molecular identifiers were attached to individual cDNA molecules so that TCRs could be counted in a quantitative, reproducible way. Each blood RNA sample was used to sequence both TCR alpha and TCR beta chains. In the source study's methods: The median number of TCRs per sample was 95,638, ranging from about 20,000 to 750,000. The Decombinator software suite was used to annotate the V, J and CDR3 of the TCR reads. For the PS versus PT1 abundance plots, all samples were subsampled to the same number of TCRs (28,000). Expanded TCRs were defined as absent before sensitization and observed at least eight times at the 2-week time point. The public reads were reprocessed in TCRdb via fastp at Q25 and MiXCR, keeping in-frame beta chains. Rows are unified per CDR3 protein, each entry keeping the most common DNA and genes. The V and J calls were not made by the authors but by TCRdb's processing. The sample has tens of thousands of distinct CDR3 sequences on record, roughly 10% of them singletons. The top ten constitute about 3.5% of the sample.

The rearranged segments are TRBV6-5 and TRBJ2-7; 9 bases in the junction line up with TRBD2. This sequence was found in a woman aged 55-70 years with alopecia areata. Some clones in this sample may be carry-over from other donors' samples. The sequences come from whole blood, collected in connection with sensitization to the hapten diphenylcyclopropenone (DPC). The DNA sequence reads TGTGCCAGCAGTTACTTCCTAGCGGGGCCCACGGTGCAGTACTTC. Its protein product is CASSYFLAGPTVQYF.